This TCR beta chain was retrieved from a study of early T cells in non-severe SARS-CoV-2 infection. The CDR3 extends over 15 amino acids. V lost 5 bases and J 2 bases, leaving 13 bases between the germline ends. TCRdb independently ran MiXCR on the 5' RACE reads; one entry per CDR3 protein. This sample yields 40,000 to 45,000 distinct CDR3 sequences, of which about 12% are seen a single time; roughly 16% belongs to the top ten. At least ten counts were recorded for this clonotype. The receptor's source is an adult who was a healthcare worker with PCR-confirmed SARS-CoV-2 infection or an uninfected control (not recorded which). This chain links TRBV12-3 or TRBV12-4 with TRBJ1-3, with unresolved D. The sample consisted of whole blood. CDR3: CASSKTTGAGNTIYF. In nucleotides, the CDR3 is TGTGCCAGCAGTAAGACCACGGGAGCTGGAAACACCATATATTTT.